This is a list of T cell receptor beta chains from one sample in a study of beta chain features in type 1 diabetes. Only in-frame clones appear in the TCRdb table, and some are missing; sequencing was by immunoSEQ multiplex PCR. The sample has tens of thousands of clones, roughly 50% seen once; the top ten hold 0.7%. Sequencing used central memory CD4+ T cells from blood. Receptors originate from a man aged 25-45 years with type 1 diabetes. Both conserved end residues are part of each CDR3. D genes are given only for firm matches. Size is stated for part of the rows, as once, few or many counts, or as a class when the clone is expanded.

J gene | V gene | clone size | D gene | CDR3 length | CDR3 DNA | CDR3 protein
TRBJ1-1 | TRBV30 | . | TRBD1 | 15 | TGTGCCTGGAGTGCACTCCGGGACAGGGGATCTGAAGCTTTCTTT | CAWSALRDRGSEAFF
TRBJ2-2 | TRBV9 | . | TRBD1 | 15 | TGTGCCAGCAGCGTAGGACAGGGCCTGACCGGGGAGCTGTTTTTT | CASSVGQGLTGELFF
TRBJ2-1 | TRBV5-1 | . | TRBD2 | 18 | TGCGCCAGCAGACAGACTAGCGGGGGGCCAAGCTCCTACAATGAGCAGTTCTTC | CASRQTSGGPSSYNEQFF
TRBJ2-3 | TRBV7-2 | . | . | 15 | TGTGCCAGCAGCTCTGACTACCTTAGCACAGATACGCAGTATTTT | CASSSDYLSTDTQYF
TRBJ2-6 | TRBV7-9 | . | TRBD1 | 18 | TGTGCCAGCAGCTTAGCGCGTCAGGGGGAATCTGGGGCCAACGTCCTGACTTTC | CASSLARQGESGANVLTF
TRBJ1-2 | TRBV5-1 | . | TRBD1 | 13 | TGCGCCAGCAGCGGGGGACAGGGAGTGGGCTACACCTTC | CASSGGQGVGYTF
TRBJ1-2 | TRBV15 | few | TRBD1 | 16 | TGTGCCACCAGCAGAGATCGGCAGGGGGAGGACTATGGCTACACCTTC | CATSRDRQGEDYGYTF
TRBJ1-1 | TRBV6-1 | . | TRBD1 | 16 | TGTGCCAGCAGTGGAAGACAGGGGTTTGCGAACACTGAAGCTTTCTTT | CASSGRQGFANTEAFF
TRBJ1-1 | TRBV11-2 | . | . | 14 | TGTGCCAGCAGCCCTCAGGGGAGGGACACTGAAGCTTTCTTT | CASSPQGRDTEAFF
TRBJ2-3 | TRBV19 | once | TRBD1 | 14 | TGTGCCAGTAGGGACAGGGGGCGCACAGATACGCAGTATTTT | CASRDRGRTDTQYF
TRBJ2-5 | TRBV5-6 | . | TRBD1 | 14 | TGTGCCAGCAGCTTTCGGACAGGGGTGGAGACCCAGTACTTC | CASSFRTGVETQYF
TRBJ2-1 | TRBV11-2 | . | . | 13 | TGTGCCAGCAGCCCTGGCAGGGGCAATGAGCAGTTCTTC | CASSPGRGNEQFF
TRBJ2-1 | TRBV28 | . | . | 15 | TGTGCCAGCAGTTCGCCAGGGTACACCTACAATGAGCAGTTCTTC | CASSSPGYTYNEQFF
TRBJ2-7 | TRBV7-9 | few | TRBD1 | 14 | TGTGCCAGCAGCCGTGGGACAGGGGTGAGCGAGCAGTACTTC | CASSRGTGVSEQYF
TRBJ2-5 | TRBV18 | . | TRBD2 | 13 | TGTGCCAGCTCACCAGAAGGACTAGCAGCCCAGTACTTC | CASSPEGLAAQYF
TRBJ2-6 | TRBV7-9 | . | . | 15 | TGTGCCAGCAGCTTAGGACAGTCTGGGGCCAACGTCCTGACTTTC | CASSLGQSGANVLTF
TRBJ1-5 | TRBV28 | . | TRBD1 | 18 | TGTGCCAGCAGTTTCCCCTCACCTCGGACAGGAGACAATCAGCCCCAGCATTTT | CASSFPSPRTGDNQPQHF
TRBJ2-2 | TRBV18 | . | . | 15 | TGTGCCAGCTCACCACGGCAGATGGACACCGGGGAGCTGTTTTTT | CASSPRQMDTGELFF
TRBJ2-7 | TRBV11-1 | . | . | 14 | TGTGCCAGCAGCTTGGAACAGCCAACCGACGAGCAGTACTTC | CASSLEQPTDEQYF
TRBJ1-3 | TRBV7-2 | . | . | 15 | TGTGCCAGCAGGTTGGCGGGCAGCTCTGGAAACACCATATATTTT | CASRLAGSSGNTIYF
TRBJ2-3 | TRBV19 | few | TRBD2 | 15 | TGTGCCAGTAGTACCCAGCGGGGGAGGTCAGATACGCAGTATTTT | CASSTQRGRSDTQYF
TRBJ2-1 | TRBV21-1 | few | . | 16 | TGTGCCAGCAGCCGCTCGGGACAGGGGGTATACAATGAGCAGTTCTTC | CASSRSGQGVYNEQFF
TRBJ1-6 | TRBV5-4 | . | TRBD1 | 16 | TGTGCCAGCAGCCGGGGGGTAGGGACAGGGATTTCACCCCTCCACTTT | CASSRGVGTGISPLHF
TRBJ1-6 | TRBV9 | . | . | 13 | TGTGCCAGCAGCGTGGGCCAGGATTCACCCCTCCACTTT | CASSVGQDSPLHF
TRBJ1-1 | TRBV6-1 | few | . | 14 | TGTGCCAGCAGTGAAAGCGGCCGTCGTACTGAAGCTTTCTTT | CASSESGRRTEAFF
TRBJ1-1 | TRBV7-2 | . | TRBD1 | 15 | TGTGCCAGCAGCTTAGCCGGACAGGGCCTAACTGAAGCTTTCTTT | CASSLAGQGLTEAFF